These T cell receptor beta chains were read from a single sample in a study of sequential checkpoint blockade in melanoma. The data were produced by immunoSEQ multiplex PCR, yet TCRdb's version contains in-frame clones alone and is incomplete. The sample carries over 10,000 clones, over 65% recorded once. The sample consisted of CD8+ T cells sorted from blood (inferred from file names), taken from a patient given nivolumab and ipilimumab in sequence. These receptors came from a human donor with melanoma. Each CDR3 is given with its conserved first and last residue. The D gene is left open where the match is weak. Where a row states a size, it is once, few, many or the class of an expanded clone; other rows omit it.

v_call	d_call	j_call	clone_size	cdr3_nt	cdr3_aa
TRBV7-8	.	TRBJ2-7	.	TGTGCCAGCAGCCTAGGGGCTTCTACAGAGCAGTACTTC	CASSLGASTEQYF
TRBV7-2	TRBD2	TRBJ2-1	.	TGTGCCAGCAGCCTGACGACTAGCGGGGGCCCCAGCCTCTTC	CASSLTTSGGPSLF
TRBV7-2	TRBD1	TRBJ1-1	.	TGTGCCAGCAGCTTGACAGGGAGCACTGAAGCTTTCTTT	CASSLTGSTEAFF
TRBV27	.	TRBJ1-2	.	TGTGCCAGCAGTTTATCAGCGGGGGACGGGGGCTACACCTTC	CASSLSAGDGGYTF
TRBV29-1	.	TRBJ2-5	few	TGCAGCGTTGAGGGGGCTGAATGGGAGACCCAGTACTTC	CSVEGAEWETQYF
TRBV27	.	TRBJ1-1	.	TGTGCCAGCAGTTTTGGGGGCATGGGCACTGAAGCTTTCTTT	CASSFGGMGTEAFF
TRBV5-1	.	TRBJ2-2	.	TGCGCCAGCAGCTTGATTCGACAGACCACCGGGGAGCTGTTTTTT	CASSLIRQTTGELFF
TRBV2	.	TRBJ1-1	.	TGTGCCAGCAGAGCGGGTAAGGTGGCTGAAGCTTTCTTT	CASRAGKVAEAFF
TRBV4-1	TRBD1	TRBJ2-7	.	TGCGCCAGCAGCCCGACAGGGGTGGACCCCTACGAGCAGTACTTC	CASSPTGVDPYEQYF
TRBV10-2	TRBD2	TRBJ2-5	once	TGCGCCAGCACAGAGGCGAGGACTAGTTGGACAAAACTCAGCCGGGAGACCCAGTACTTC	CASTEARTSWTKLSRETQYF
TRBV7-9	.	TRBJ2-5	.	TGTGCCAGCAGCTTAGCTGAGGTGCAAGAGACCCAGTACTTC	CASSLAEVQETQYF